This record looks at one T cell receptor beta chain sequence and its context. Its antigen is still unknown. Sequenced by immunoSEQ multiplex PCR; TCRdb stores in-frame clones only, minus some. Of around 18,000 clones listed, 70% are singletons. This specimen comes from a study of PD-1 blockade in classical Hodgkin lymphoma. Time point of the sample: cycle 4 day 1 (C4D1), after six to seven weeks of nivolumab. Each patient experienced a relapse that followed autologous stem cell transplantation, and brentuximab vedotin exposure varied. Isolation of CD4+ T cells from thawed PBMCs was performed by magnetic negative selection. Classification of best responses gave complete response, partial response or progressive disease. Points from the study as a whole: Diminished baseline TCR diversity has been reported in newly diagnosed patients relative to healthy donors.

The junction had 12 bases not matched to a gene; V was cut back by 0 bases and J by 4 bases. The CDR3 is 19 residues long. CDR1 is MGHRA, CDR2 YSYEKL, per germline. The source of this sequence is a human donor with classical Hodgkin lymphoma. The chain joins TRBV4-1 to TRBJ2-2; 9 positions agree with TRBD2. Sequenced here: CD4+ T cells from blood, sampled before the fourth cycle of nivolumab. The CDR3, as DNA: TGCGCCAGCAGCCAAGACCTTTTCGGACTAGCGAAAGCCACCGGGGAGCTGTTTTTT. Residues: CASSQDLFGLAKATGELFF.